A single sample gave rise to the 14 T cell receptor beta chains below, sequenced in a study of T cell responses to AZD1222 COVID-19 vaccine. The data were produced by immunoSEQ multiplex PCR, yet TCRdb's version contains in-frame clones alone and is incomplete. The sample has 150,000 to 200,000 clones, about 94% seen once; the top ten hold approximately 9.6%. The sample here was peripheral blood, taken on day 0 of AZD1222 vaccination. These receptors were collected from an adult in good health.

The V gene is TRBV29-1, the J gene TRBJ2-5; D is perhaps TRBD1 or TRBD2 (5 bases each). The CDR3 is 12 amino acids. V shed 3 bases and J shed 4 bases, with 9 bases lying between them. From germline, CDR1 is SQVTM and CDR2 ANQGSEA. CDR3 loop: CSVEGDGETQYF. CDR3 nucleotides: TGCAGCGTTGAGGGGGACGGAGAGACCCAGTACTTC.

For this clone: The junction differs from germline at one of its ends, possibly a read error. J is TRBJ2-3 and V is TRBV27; D not resolved. Per germline, CDR1 MNHEY and CDR2 SMNVEV (reference sequence). This CDR3 spans 13 amino acids. This CDR3 reads CANSSLDGDTQYF. CDR3 in DNA: TGTGCCAACAGTTCCTTGGATGGAGATACGCAGTATTTT.

The chain recombines TRBV11-2 with TRBJ1-2; D not resolved. The germline V gene encodes CDR1 SGHAT and CDR2 FQNNGV. V dropped 5 bases and J dropped 6 bases, with 16 bases sitting between them. The CDR3 runs to 14 residues. The CDR3 sequence is CASSPHGGSNGYTF. The CDR3 DNA reads as TGTGCCAGCAGCCCCCACGGAGGGTCTAATGGCTACACCTTC.

CDR3 region: CASSWGQALNTEAFF. Written as DNA, the CDR3 is TGTGCCAGCAGTTGGGGACAGGCATTGAACACTGAAGCTTTCTTT. The genes are TRBV27 and TRBJ1-1, with 8 positions matching TRBD1. CDR3 size: 15 residues. Trimming cost V 4 bases and J 0 bases; bases outside gene matches: 4. Germline CDR1 reads MNHEY; CDR2 reads SMNVEV (reference sequence).

The chain joins TRBV12-3 or TRBV12-4 to TRBJ1-1; D unclear. V gave up 6 bases and J gave up 3 bases, with 8 bases separating them. This CDR3 comprises 12 residues. CDR3 coding DNA: TGTGCCAGCAGCTGGTCGGACACTGAAGCTTTCTTT. Translation gives CASSWSDTEAFF.

The chain combines TRBV2 with TRBJ2-3, with a weak D call TRBD2 (6 bases). Germline lookup yields CDR1 SNHLY and CDR2 FYNNEI. The germline V and J ends were trimmed by 3 bases and 4 bases, with 11 bases remaining between them. This CDR3 has 14 amino acids. The CDR3 spells CASSDGTEPDTQYF. The CDR3, as DNA: TGTGCCAGCAGTGACGGGACTGAACCAGATACGCAGTATTTT.

This clone has only one observation. The rearrangement joins TRBV7-9 to TRBJ2-3; D unclear. The CDR3 length is 14 residues. The germline CDR1 and CDR2 sequences are SEHNR and FQNEAQ (reference sequence). V shed 1 base and J shed 2 bases, with 7 bases lying between them. Written as DNA, the CDR3 is TGTGCCAGCAGCTTAGGACAAAACACAGATACGCAGTATTTT. Translation: CASSLGQNTDTQYF. Filled out from reference TRBV7-9 and TRBJ2-3, the complete variable domain reads DTGVSQNPRHKITKRGQNVTFRCDPISEHNRLYWYRQTLGQGPEFLTYFQNEAQLEKSRLLSDRFSAERPKGSFSTLEIQRTEQGDSAMYLCASSLGQNTDTQYFGPGTRLTVL.

This clone was seen only once. The CDR3 DNA follows: TGTGCCAGCAGCCCAGAACCCCCCCTCTTCAATGAAAAACTGTTTTTT. Its translation: CASSPEPPLFNEKLFF. This chain uses TRBV27 with TRBJ1-4; D gene uncertain. The germline gives CDR1 MNHEY, CDR2 SMNVEV (reference sequence). Trimming left V 6 bases short and J 5 bases short, with 19 bases between. The CDR3 has 16 amino acids.

The chain combines TRBV20-1 with TRBJ2-7; 9 bases align to TRBD2. CDR3 length: 14 residues. Germline CDR1 is DFQATT and CDR2 is SNEGSKA (reference sequence). V lost 3 bases to trimming and J lost 6 bases; unmatched junction nucleotides: 9. This chain's CDR3 is CSASILAGLFEQYF. The CDR3 DNA is TGCAGTGCTAGTATTCTAGCGGGACTCTTCGAGCAGTACTTC.

This clone has only one observation. The CDR3 nucleotides are TGTGCCAGCAGCCCCCGGACAGGCCTAAATCAGCCCCAGCATTTT. The encoded protein is CASSPRTGLNQPQHF. This rearrangement joins TRBV7-2 to TRBJ1-5; 7 bases fit TRBD1. CDR3 length: 15 residues. The germline CDR1 and CDR2 sequences are SGHTA and FQGNSA. The trim removed 5 bases at V and 4 bases at J, leaving 8 bases unmatched.

The J gene is TRBJ2-5, the V gene TRBV27; D is possibly TRBD2 (7 bases). Germline V lookup: CDR1 MNHEY, CDR2 SMNVEV (reference sequence). Trimming removed 4 bases from V and 4 bases from J, with 19 bases in between. This CDR3 has 16 amino acids. CDR3 coding DNA: TGTGCCAGCAGTTCTCCCCGCGGGGGCGGGGGAGAGACCCAGTACTTC. Translating it yields CASSSPRGGGGETQYF.

This clone was seen a handful of times. The chain links TRBV7-2 to TRBJ1-4; tentatively, D is TRBD1 (5 bases). This CDR3 is built from 14 residues. Per germline, CDR1 SGHTA and CDR2 FQGNSA. V was pared by 5 bases and J by 4 bases, with 11 bases between. CDR3 DNA: TGTGCCAGCAGCCCCAGGGAGAGTAATGAAAAACTGTTTTTT. Translating it yields CASSPRESNEKLFF.

This chain's CDR3 is CSVDPRGGGKHNEQFF. The CDR3 DNA sequence: TGCAGCGTTGACCCCCGGGGGGGTGGAAAACACAATGAGCAGTTCTTC. The V and J genes are TRBV29-1 and TRBJ2-1; 8 nucleotides align to TRBD2. The CDR3 is made up of 16 amino acids. From germline, CDR1 is SQVTM and CDR2 ANQGSEA. The trim removed 3 bases at V and 5 bases at J, leaving 12 bases unmatched.

The rearrangement links TRBV7-8 to TRBJ2-3; D might be TRBD1 or TRBD2, each matching 7 bases. Germline CDR1 SGHVS, CDR2 FQNEAQ. The V gene lost 2 bases and the J gene lost 6 bases, with 15 bases spanning the gap. This CDR3 spans 15 amino acids. CDR3 DNA sequence: TGTGCCAGCAGCTTAAGGGAGGGGGCAAGGGATACGCAGTATTTT. It encodes CASSLREGARDTQYF.